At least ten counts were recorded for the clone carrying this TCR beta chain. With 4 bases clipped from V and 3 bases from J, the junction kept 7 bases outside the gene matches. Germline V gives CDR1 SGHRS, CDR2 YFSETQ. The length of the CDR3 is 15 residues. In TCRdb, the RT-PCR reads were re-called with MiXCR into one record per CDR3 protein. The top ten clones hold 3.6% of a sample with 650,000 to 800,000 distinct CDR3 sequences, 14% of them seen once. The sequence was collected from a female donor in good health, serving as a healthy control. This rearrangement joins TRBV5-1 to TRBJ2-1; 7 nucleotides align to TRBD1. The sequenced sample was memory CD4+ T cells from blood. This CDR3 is CASSLGQGDYNEQFF. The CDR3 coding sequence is TGCGCCAGCAGCCTAGGGCAGGGGGACTACAATGAGCAGTTCTTC.